The entry that follows covers one T cell receptor (beta chain) sequence. This CDR3 spans 16 amino acids. Per germline, CDR1 LNHDA and CDR2 SQIVND (reference sequence). V shed 3 bases and J shed 4 bases, with 18 bases lying between them. This sample is drawn from a study of T-cell memory formation after mild COVID-19. TCRdb fed the 5' RACE reads into MiXCR, producing one record per CDR3 protein. The table records some 250,000 distinct CDR3 sequences, roughly 10% of them present only once. Material for sequencing was PBMCs or a T cell subset sorted from them (not recorded which). The chain links TRBV19 to TRBJ1-2; D may be TRBD1 (5 bases). The source of this sequence is a man in his late teens or twenties who had mild COVID-19 (a few samples of this study predate the infection). Cell type and time point are not known. The CDR3 protein is CASSIDPGRIIYGYTF. CDR3 nucleotides: TGTGCCAGTAGTATTGATCCGGGACGGATAATCTATGGCTACACCTTC. Variable domain in full (rest from reference TRBV19 and TRBJ1-2): DGGITQSPKYLFRKEGQNVTLSCEQNLNHDAMYWYRQDPGQGLRLIYYSQIVNDFQKGDIAEGYSVSREKKESFPLTVTSAQKNPTAFYLCASSIDPGRIIYGYTFGSGTRLTVV.